The rows below give T cell receptor beta chains drawn from one sample of a study of monozygotic twins with inflammatory bowel disease. TCRdb reworked the 5' RACE reads into one entry per CDR3 protein, no DNA. This repertoire comprises around 400,000 distinct CDR3 sequences; its ten largest clones make up 2% to 3%. Sample: blood. These receptors were collected from a human donor with ulcerative colitis or Crohn's disease, or a healthy co-twin of an affected twin (not recorded which). Each CDR3 is given with its conserved first and last residue.

CDR3,J,V
CASSYGTLGETQYF,TRBJ2-5,TRBV6-5
CASSQALGRGNQPQHF,TRBJ1-5,TRBV4-1
CASSEMTVGMADTQYF,TRBJ2-3,TRBV5-8
CATSRSTTGLAGTRSQYF,TRBJ2-5,TRBV15
CAISAGPGVSQPQHF,TRBJ1-5,TRBV10-3
CASSPRGASTDTQYF,TRBJ2-3,TRBV18
CATSLGTGRSYTF,TRBJ1-2,TRBV7-9
CASSLGGRTTEAFF,TRBJ1-1,TRBV5-6
CASDRDQNTEAFF,TRBJ1-1,TRBV5-5
CASTKGPQRGTDTQYF,TRBJ2-3,TRBV5-4
CAWADEVSGNTIYF,TRBJ1-3,TRBV30
CASSPVTSGSGYNEQFF,TRBJ2-1,TRBV7-6
CASSLLQGDIQYF,TRBJ2-4,TRBV2
CASSRGTAHSPLHF,TRBJ1-6,TRBV7-6
CASSHSGDTQYF,TRBJ2-3,TRBV12-3/TRBV12-4
CATSIDRGLTYEQYF,TRBJ2-7,TRBV15
CAGKTLAGIGGFNEQFF,TRBJ2-1,TRBV2
CASSPFTSDGNYEQYF,TRBJ2-7,TRBV6-1
CASSDQGGIMNGYTF,TRBJ1-2,TRBV25-1
CASREPTGQETQYF,TRBJ2-5,TRBV6-2/TRBV6-3
CAWSWGETQYF,TRBJ2-5,TRBV30
CASSPQGDPEQYF,TRBJ2-7,TRBV28
CASTKTGNPTNEKLFF,TRBJ1-4,TRBV6-1
CASIRGQGNEQFF,TRBJ2-1,TRBV2
CASSLVTLADEQYF,TRBJ2-7,TRBV7-8
CASSLEGAQHF,TRBJ1-5,TRBV12-3/TRBV12-4